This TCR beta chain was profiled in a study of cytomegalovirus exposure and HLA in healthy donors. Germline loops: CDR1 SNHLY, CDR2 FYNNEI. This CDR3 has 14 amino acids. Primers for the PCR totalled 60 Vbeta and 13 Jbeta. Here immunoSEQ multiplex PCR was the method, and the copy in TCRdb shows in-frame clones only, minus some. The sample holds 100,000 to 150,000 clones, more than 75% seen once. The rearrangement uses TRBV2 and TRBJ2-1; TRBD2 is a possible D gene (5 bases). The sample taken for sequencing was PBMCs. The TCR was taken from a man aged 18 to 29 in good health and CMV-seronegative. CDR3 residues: CAIKDASFYNEQFF. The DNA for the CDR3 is TGTGCTATCAAGGACGCTAGCTTCTACAATGAGCAGTTCTTC. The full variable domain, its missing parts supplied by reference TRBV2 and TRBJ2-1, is EPEVTQTPSHQVTQMGQEVILRCVPISNHLYFYWYRQILGQKVEFLVSFYNNEISEKSEIFDDQFSVERPDGSNFTLKIRSTKLEDSAMYFCAIKDASFYNEQFFGPGTRLTVL.